This T cell receptor beta chain stems from a study of T cells after yellow fever vaccination. Study overall: Fractions of limited cellularity were prepared by means of SMART-Seq v4 Ultra Low Input.

Study observations and caveats: A small proportion of clonotypes was detected in both the CD4 and CD8 compartments. The booster saw the reappearance of most primary-vaccination clones (about 95% CD4, roughly 87% CD8).

This clonotype was seen many times. Its antigen is unidentified. TCRdb ran MiXCR on the 5' RACE reads and lists one entry per CDR3 protein. The table has a few hundred thousand distinct CDR3 sequences, less than 9.5% seen once. This CDR3 spans 16 amino acids. V shed 5 bases and J 4 bases; nucleotides not matched to a gene: 11. CDR1 is SGHRS, CDR2 YFSETQ, per germline. The chain recombines TRBV5-1 with TRBJ2-2; 7 positions agree with TRBD1. This specimen was CD4+ T cells sorted from PBMCs, taken 5 days after the yellow fever booster vaccination. The sequence came from a man aged 18 to 29 who received the YFV17D yellow fever vaccine. In DNA form, the CDR3 reads TGCGCCAGCAGTTCCGACAGGGTAGATGTCACCGGGGAGCTGTTTTTT. This encodes CASSSDRVDVTGELFF.